This T cell receptor beta chain is from a study of shared clonotypes between healthy human individuals. Study overall: There were three CD4 naive, three CD4 memory, two CD8 naive and one CD8 memory plates per donor. Study-level results: Compared with clonotypes that all four donors shared, non-shared clonotypes had lower generation probabilities.

Tens of thousands of T cell genomes, or roughly 200 ng DNA, went into the sorted-subset replicate PCRs. Clones were sequenced by immunoSEQ multiplex PCR, and TCRdb holds only the in-frame ones, with some missing. The data hold roughly 2.2 million clones, with 92% observed a single time. The trim removed 4 bases at V and 3 bases at J, leaving 4 bases unmatched. The CDR3 has 14 amino acids. Germline CDR1 is SNHLY and CDR2 is FYNNEI. Comments on this clone: Its target is not known.

The sample comprised naive CD4+ T cells from PBMCs. Subset specified: CD45RA+ positively selected. This chain joins TRBV2 and TRBJ2-7, with 9 bases fitting TRBD1. The receptor's source is a man between 18 and 29 years old in good health. Some clones in this sample may be carry-over from other donors' samples. This CDR3 reads CASSGGTGYYEQYF. DNA for the CDR3: TGTGCCAGCAGTGGGGGGACAGGGTACTACGAGCAGTACTTC.